These 21 T cell receptor beta chains were sequenced from one sample in a study of T cells in Graves' hyperthyroidism and ophthalmopathy. Amplified regions were TCR beta CDR3 sequences from RNA transcripts. When the TCR CDR3 underwent first-round RT-PCR, the HTBI primer set was used. In TCRdb, the multiplex PCR reads were re-called with MiXCR into one record per CDR3 protein. The sample has around 300,000 distinct CDR3 sequences, around 13% seen once. The sequenced sample was blood. These TCRs come from a middle-aged woman with Graves' hyperthyroidism.

This clonotype came up many times. This chain connects TRBV28 to TRBJ2-7; D might be TRBD2 (5 bases). Looked up from germline, CDR1 is MDHEN and CDR2 is SYDVKM. V was pared by 6 bases and J by 8 bases, with 11 bases between. CDR3 length equals 11 residues. The CDR3 DNA sequence: TGTGCCAGCAGGACTCGGGGTCAGCAGTACTTC. Translating gives CASRTRGQQYF.

This clonotype was detected ten times or more. The chain employs TRBV6-5 and TRBJ2-3; a weak D match, TRBD2 (7 bases). The length of the CDR3 is 17 residues. Per germline, CDR1 MNHEY and CDR2 SVGAGI. Trimming stripped 2 bases from V and 3 bases from J, with 18 bases between. The CDR3 DNA is TGTGCCAGCAGTTACGCGGGGGACATAGGGGGAACAGATACGCAGTATTTT. Its translation is CASSYAGDIGGTDTQYF.

This clonotype has ten or more counts. The genes are TRBV28 and TRBJ1-1, with unresolved D. The CDR3 has 13 residues. Germline V lookup: CDR1 MDHEN, CDR2 SYDVKM. The V end lost 3 bases, the J end lost 6 bases, and 11 bases lay between the germline ends. As DNA, the CDR3 is TGTGCCAGCAGTTTCGGTCCGACCCCTGAAGCTTTCTTT. Amino acid sequence: CASSFGPTPEAFF.

This clonotype has only a few counts. V and J are TRBV10-3 and TRBJ1-2; 7 nucleotides align to TRBD1. The V gene's germline CDR1 is ENHRY and CDR2 SYGVKD. The CDR3 runs to 11 residues. V lost 11 bases to trimming and J lost 3 bases; unmatched junction nucleotides: 3. As DNA, the CDR3 is TGTGCCGTCGGGACAGACTATGGCTACACCTTC. This codes for CAVGTDYGYTF.

This clonotype has more than one count but fewer than ten. The V and J genes are TRBV29-1 and TRBJ2-3, with 7 bases that match TRBD1. V lost 3 bases and J lost 2; bases outside the gene matches: 8. Looked up from germline, CDR1 is SQVTM and CDR2 is ANQGSEA. This CDR3 has 15 amino acids. The CDR3, as DNA: TGCAGCGTTGATACAGGGGCTGGTGCCACAGATACGCAGTATTTT. This sequence encodes CSVDTGAGATDTQYF.

The DNA for the CDR3 is TGTGCCAGCAGTGACGAACTAGCGGGGTCATCGACCCAGTACTTC. Translated, it gives CASSDELAGSSTQYF. The chain carries TRBV6-4 and TRBJ2-5; 10 nucleotides line up with TRBD2. The CDR3 sequence is 15 residues long. J lost 7 bases, V lost 2 bases, and 7 bases had no gene match. Germline values: CDR1 MRHNA, CDR2 SNTAGT.

This clonotype appeared once. This sequence may be a read error, since a much larger clone differs from it by one base. The chain recombines TRBV28 with TRBJ2-3, with D perhaps TRBD1 (6 bases). The CDR3 sequence is 14 residues long. The V and J ends lost 8 bases and 5 bases respectively, with 17 bases between them. From germline, CDR1 is MDHEN and CDR2 SYDVKM. Here the CDR3 DNA reads TGTGCCAGCGGACTTATACAGGGTAGAGATACGCAGTATTTT. Its translation is CASGLIQGRDTQYF. Looking up the rest from reference TRBV28 and TRBJ2-3 gives the full variable domain: DVKVTQSSRYLVKRTGEKVFLECVQDMDHENMFWYRQDPGLGLRLIYFSYDVKMKEKGDIPEGYSVSREKKERFSLILESASTNQTSMYLCASGLIQGRDTQYFGPGTRLTVL.

This clonotype was seen repeatedly, ten times or more. This chain connects TRBV3-1 to TRBJ1-6; possibly TRBD1 for D (6 bases). The germline V gene encodes CDR1 LGHDT and CDR2 YNNKEL (reference sequence). The CDR3 totals 15 residues. The V gene lost 4 bases and the J gene lost 8 bases, with 15 bases spanning the gap. In DNA, the CDR3 is TGTGCCAGCAGCCTCGGGCAGGGGAAGTATTCACCCCTCCACTTT. It codes for CASSLGQGKYSPLHF.

This clonotype appeared a few times. The chain combines TRBV7-2 with TRBJ2-1; 14 nucleotides match TRBD2. V was pared by 5 bases and J by 7 bases, with 10 bases of the junction left unmatched. Per germline, CDR1 SGHTA and CDR2 FQGNSA. The CDR3 runs to 17 residues. The CDR3 here is CASSRGGLAGEVNEQFF. The CDR3 DNA sequence: TGTGCCAGCAGCCGGGGGGGACTAGCGGGAGAGGTGAATGAGCAGTTCTTC.

This clonotype came up many times. The chain employs TRBV2 and TRBJ2-1, with 8 bases matching TRBD2. Germline values: CDR1 SNHLY, CDR2 FYNNEI. This CDR3 has 13 amino acids. The ends lost 6 bases at V and 8 bases at J; junction bases unmatched: 6. Written as DNA, the CDR3 is TGTGCCAGCAGGGGACTAGAGTGGTATGAGCAGTTCTTC. Translated: CASRGLEWYEQFF.

The chain carries TRBV28 and TRBJ2-3, with 11 bases that match TRBD2. From germline, CDR1 is MDHEN and CDR2 SYDVKM. V lost 5 bases and J lost 2; bases outside the gene matches: 6. There are 16 residues in the CDR3. The CDR3 DNA reads as TGTGCCAGCAGTCGCGGGACTAGCGGAGACACAGATACGCAGTATTTT. Encoded protein: CASSRGTSGDTDTQYF.

The V call is TRBV2, the J call TRBJ1-3, with unresolved D. The germline gives CDR1 SNHLY, CDR2 FYNNEI. This CDR3 is built from 12 residues. V was trimmed by 0 bases and J by 4 bases, leaving 1 base between them. The CDR3 bases are TGTGCCAGCAGTGAAGCCGGAAACACCATATATTTT. It translates to CASSEAGNTIYF.

This clonotype was seen ten or more times. This chain joins TRBV7-9 and TRBJ2-3, with D possibly TRBD2 on 6 matching bases. The CDR3 loop spans 14 amino acids. Germline V gives CDR1 SEHNR, CDR2 FQNEAQ (reference sequence). Trimming left V 3 bases short and J 1 base short, with 8 bases between. The CDR3 loop is CASSFSGRTDTQYF. For the CDR3, the DNA is TGTGCCAGCAGCTTTAGCGGTCGCACAGATACGCAGTATTTT.

This clonotype was counted many times. This chain uses TRBV10-3 with TRBJ1-5; 8 positions agree with TRBD1. The V gene's germline CDR1 is ENHRY and CDR2 SYGVKD. With 6 bases clipped from V and 4 bases from J, the junction kept 2 bases outside the gene matches. The CDR3 spans 13 residues. The CDR3: CAISRTGNQPQHF. CDR3 coding DNA: TGTGCCATCAGCCGGACAGGGAATCAGCCCCAGCATTTT.

The gene calls are TRBV11-1 and TRBJ2-5; 10 positions agree with TRBD2. The CDR3 spans 14 residues. From germline, CDR1 is SGHAT and CDR2 FQDESV (reference sequence). Trimming took 5 bases from V and 2 from J; bases not matched to a gene: 2. This CDR3 is CASSRAGGQETQYF. CDR3 DNA: TGTGCCAGCAGCCGAGCGGGAGGGCAAGAGACCCAGTACTTC. The full variable domain, completed using reference TRBV11-1 and TRBJ2-5, is EAEVAQSPRYKITEKSQAVAFWCDPISGHATLYWYRQILGQGPELLVQFQDESVVDDSQLPKDRFSAERLKGVDSTLKIQPAELGDSAMYLCASSRAGGQETQYFGPGTRLLVL.

Many counts were recorded for this clonotype. CDR3 nucleotide sequence: TGTGCCAGCAGCAAAGTTGGGGGCAAGGGGGACTATGGCTACACCTTC. This codes for CASSKVGGKGDYGYTF. The chain couples TRBV7-9 to TRBJ1-2, with D tentatively TRBD1 (6 bases). The germline gives CDR1 SEHNR, CDR2 FQNEAQ (reference sequence). This CDR3 region has 16 residues. The germline V and J ends were trimmed by 5 bases and 3 bases, with 19 bases remaining between them.

About this clonotype: An end of the junction does not agree with germline; a read error may underlie this. The chain combines TRBV6-1 with TRBJ2-7, with a weak D call TRBD1 (6 bases). This CDR3 has 14 residues. The germline CDR1 and CDR2 sequences are MNHNS and SASEGT. The CDR3 DNA reads as TGTGCCAGCTCCGAGGACAGCTGGCCCTACGAGCAGCACTTC. Its translation: CASSEDSWPYEQHF.

This clonotype was found many times. The chain joins TRBV12-3 or TRBV12-4 to TRBJ2-3; D is uncertain. V was clipped by 2 bases and J by 1 base, with 10 bases between them. The CDR3 runs to 15 residues. The CDR3 region is CASSLSSTGTDTQYF. The DNA of the CDR3 is TGTGCCAGCAGTTTATCCTCGACGGGCACAGATACGCAGTATTTT.

Many counts were recorded for this clonotype. The chain uses TRBV29-1 and TRBJ2-7; D is unresolved. CDR1 and CDR2 from the germline V gene are SQVTM and ANQGSEA. V was trimmed by 7 bases and J by 2 bases, leaving 15 bases between them. The CDR3 covers 13 residues. The CDR3 protein is CSAAKESTYEQYF. The CDR3 nucleotides read TGCAGCGCGGCCAAAGAATCTACCTACGAGCAGTACTTC.

This clonotype was observed a handful of times. The chain links TRBV20-1 to TRBJ2-1; 9 nucleotides agree with TRBD2. V gave up 1 base and J gave up 0 bases; unmatched junction bases: 7. Per germline, CDR1 DFQATT and CDR2 SNEGSKA (reference sequence). CDR3 length equals 17 residues. Here the CDR3 DNA reads TGCAGTGCTAGAGGTCCAGGGCGGGAGGGCTCCTACAATGAGCAGTTCTTC. Protein product: CSARGPGREGSYNEQFF.

This clonotype appeared many times. This chain uses TRBV12-3 or TRBV12-4 with TRBJ1-3; 9 bases are shared with TRBD1. The CDR3 extends over 14 amino acids. With V trimmed by 7 bases and J by 4 bases, 5 bases remained unmatched. The CDR3 DNA reads TGTGCCAGCACCCGGACAGGGGAGGGAAACACCATATATTTT. Translation gives CASTRTGEGNTIYF.